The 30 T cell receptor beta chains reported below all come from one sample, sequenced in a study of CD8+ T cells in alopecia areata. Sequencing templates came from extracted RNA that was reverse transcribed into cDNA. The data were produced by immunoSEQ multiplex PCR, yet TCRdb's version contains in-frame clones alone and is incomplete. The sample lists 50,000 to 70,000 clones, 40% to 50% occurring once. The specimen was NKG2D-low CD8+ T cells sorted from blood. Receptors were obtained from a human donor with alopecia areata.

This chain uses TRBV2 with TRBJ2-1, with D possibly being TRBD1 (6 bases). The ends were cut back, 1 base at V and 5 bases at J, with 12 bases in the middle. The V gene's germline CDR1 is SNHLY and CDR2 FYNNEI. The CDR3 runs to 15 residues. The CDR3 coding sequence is TGTGCCAGCAGTGAAGACAGGGTGTGGGACAATGAGCAGTTCTTC. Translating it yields CASSEDRVWDNEQFF.

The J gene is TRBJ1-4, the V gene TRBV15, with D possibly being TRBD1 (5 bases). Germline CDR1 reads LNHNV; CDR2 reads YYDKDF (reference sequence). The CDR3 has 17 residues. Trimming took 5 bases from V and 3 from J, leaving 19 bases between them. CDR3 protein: CATSETLPGGANEKLFF. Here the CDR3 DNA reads TGTGCCACCAGCGAAACCCTTCCGGGAGGGGCTAATGAAAAACTGTTTTTT.

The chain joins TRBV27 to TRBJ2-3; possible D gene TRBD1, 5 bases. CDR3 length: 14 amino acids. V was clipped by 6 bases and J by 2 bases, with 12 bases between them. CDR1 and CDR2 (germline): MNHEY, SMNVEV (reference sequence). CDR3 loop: CASSIQGNTDTQYF. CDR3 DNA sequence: TGTGCCAGCAGCATTCAGGGCAACACAGATACGCAGTATTTT.

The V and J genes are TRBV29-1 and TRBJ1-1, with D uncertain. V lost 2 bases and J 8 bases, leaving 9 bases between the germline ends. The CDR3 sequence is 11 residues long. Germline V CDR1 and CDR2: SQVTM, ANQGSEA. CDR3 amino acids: CSVEKVREAFF. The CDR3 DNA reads TGCAGCGTTGAAAAGGTCAGGGAAGCTTTCTTT. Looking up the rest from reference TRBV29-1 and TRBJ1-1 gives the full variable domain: SAVISQKPSRDICQRGTSLTIQCQVDSQVTMMFWYRQQPGQSLTLIATANQGSEATYESGFVIDKFPISRPNLTFSTLTVSNMSPEDSSIYLCSVEKVREAFFGQGTRLTVV.

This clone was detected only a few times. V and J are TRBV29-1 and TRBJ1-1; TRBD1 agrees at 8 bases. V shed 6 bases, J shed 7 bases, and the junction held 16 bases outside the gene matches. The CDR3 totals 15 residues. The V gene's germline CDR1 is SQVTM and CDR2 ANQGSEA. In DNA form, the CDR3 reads TGCAGCGTGCAGTTTAGGACAGGGATTTTTGGTGAAGCTTTCTTT. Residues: CSVQFRTGIFGEAFF.

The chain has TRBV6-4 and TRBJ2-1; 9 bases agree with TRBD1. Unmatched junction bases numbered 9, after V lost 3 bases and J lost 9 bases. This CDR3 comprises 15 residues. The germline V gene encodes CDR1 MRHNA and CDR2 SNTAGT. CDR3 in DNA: TGTGCCAGCAGTGATTCCACAGGGGGCTCGGGTGAGCAGTTCTTC. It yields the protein CASSDSTGGSGEQFF.

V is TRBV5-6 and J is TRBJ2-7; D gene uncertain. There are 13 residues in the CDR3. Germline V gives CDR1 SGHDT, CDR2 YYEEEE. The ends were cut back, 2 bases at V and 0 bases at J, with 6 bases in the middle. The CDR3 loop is CASSLGSSYEQYF. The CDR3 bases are TGTGCCAGCAGCTTAGGTTCCTCCTACGAGCAGTACTTC.

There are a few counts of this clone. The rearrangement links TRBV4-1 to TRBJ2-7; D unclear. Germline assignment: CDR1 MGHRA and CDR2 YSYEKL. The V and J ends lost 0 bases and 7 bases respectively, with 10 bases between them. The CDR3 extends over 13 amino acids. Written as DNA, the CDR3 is TGCGCCAGCAGCCAAGAGGGCACATGGGAGCAGTACTTC. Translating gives CASSQEGTWEQYF.

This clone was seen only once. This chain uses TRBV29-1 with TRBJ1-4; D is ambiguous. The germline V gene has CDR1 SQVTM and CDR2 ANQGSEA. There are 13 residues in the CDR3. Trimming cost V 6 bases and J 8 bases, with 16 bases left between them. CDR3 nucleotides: TGCAGCGTCTTCCCACGTGGGTCGGAAAAACTGTTTTTT. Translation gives CSVFPRGSEKLFF.

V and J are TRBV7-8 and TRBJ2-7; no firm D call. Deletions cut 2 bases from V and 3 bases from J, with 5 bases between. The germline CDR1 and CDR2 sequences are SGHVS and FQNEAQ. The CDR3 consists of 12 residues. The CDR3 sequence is CASSLSLYEQYF. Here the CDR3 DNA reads TGTGCCAGCAGCTTAAGTCTCTACGAGCAGTACTTC.

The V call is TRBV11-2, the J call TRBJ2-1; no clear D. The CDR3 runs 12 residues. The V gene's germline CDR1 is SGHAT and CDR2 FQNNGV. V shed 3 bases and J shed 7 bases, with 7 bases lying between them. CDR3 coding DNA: TGTGCCAGCAGCTTTCAGGCGAATGAGCAGTTCTTC. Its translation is CASSFQANEQFF. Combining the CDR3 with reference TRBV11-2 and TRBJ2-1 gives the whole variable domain EAGVAQSPRYKIIEKRQSVAFWCNPISGHATLYWYQQILGQGPKLLIQFQNNGVVDDSQLPKDRFSAERLKGVDSTLKIQPAKLEDSAVYLCASSFQANEQFFGPGTRLTVL.

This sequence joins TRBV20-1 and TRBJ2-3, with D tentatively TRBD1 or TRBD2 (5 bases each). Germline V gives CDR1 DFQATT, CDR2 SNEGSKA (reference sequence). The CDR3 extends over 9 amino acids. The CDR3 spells CRGEDTQYF. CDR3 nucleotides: TGCAGGGGGGAAGATACGCAGTATTTT.

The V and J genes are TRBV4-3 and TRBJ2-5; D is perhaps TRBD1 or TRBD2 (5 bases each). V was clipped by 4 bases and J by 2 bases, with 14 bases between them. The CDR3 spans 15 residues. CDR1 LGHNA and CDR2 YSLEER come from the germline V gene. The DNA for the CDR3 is TGCGCCAGCAGCCCCGGGACCTCAAAGCAAGAGACCCAGTACTTC. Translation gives CASSPGTSKQETQYF.

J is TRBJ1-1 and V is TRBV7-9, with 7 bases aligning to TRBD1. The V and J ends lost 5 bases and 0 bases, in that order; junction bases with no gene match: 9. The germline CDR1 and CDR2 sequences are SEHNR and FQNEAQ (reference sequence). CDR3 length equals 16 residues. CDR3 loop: CASSREGGKMNTEAFF. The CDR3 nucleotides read TGTGCCAGCAGCCGAGAAGGGGGCAAGATGAACACTGAAGCTTTCTTT.

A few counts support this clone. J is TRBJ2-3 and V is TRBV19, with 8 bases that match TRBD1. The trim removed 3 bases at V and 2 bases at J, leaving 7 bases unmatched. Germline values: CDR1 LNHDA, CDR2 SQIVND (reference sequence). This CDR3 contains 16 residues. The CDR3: CASSITGGGFTDTQYF. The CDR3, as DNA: TGTGCCAGTAGTATCACAGGGGGAGGATTCACAGATACGCAGTATTTT.

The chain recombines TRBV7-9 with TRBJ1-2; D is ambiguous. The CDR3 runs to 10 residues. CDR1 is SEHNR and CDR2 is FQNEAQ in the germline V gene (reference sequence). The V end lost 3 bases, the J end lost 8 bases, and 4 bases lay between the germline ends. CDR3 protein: CASSLWGYTF. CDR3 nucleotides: TGTGCCAGCAGCTTGTGGGGCTACACCTTC.

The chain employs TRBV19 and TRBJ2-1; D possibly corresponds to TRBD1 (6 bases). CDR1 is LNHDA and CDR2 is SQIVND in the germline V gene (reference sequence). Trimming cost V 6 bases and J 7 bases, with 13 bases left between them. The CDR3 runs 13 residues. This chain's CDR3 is CASRQGTWNEQFF. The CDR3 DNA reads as TGTGCCAGTAGACAGGGAACTTGGAATGAGCAGTTCTTC.

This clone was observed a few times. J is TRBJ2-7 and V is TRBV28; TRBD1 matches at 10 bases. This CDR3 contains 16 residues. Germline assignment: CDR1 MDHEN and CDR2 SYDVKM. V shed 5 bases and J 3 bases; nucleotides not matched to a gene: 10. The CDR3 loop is CASSPGTGTGDYEQYF. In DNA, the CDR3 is TGTGCCAGCAGTCCCGGGACCGGGACAGGGGACTACGAGCAGTACTTC.

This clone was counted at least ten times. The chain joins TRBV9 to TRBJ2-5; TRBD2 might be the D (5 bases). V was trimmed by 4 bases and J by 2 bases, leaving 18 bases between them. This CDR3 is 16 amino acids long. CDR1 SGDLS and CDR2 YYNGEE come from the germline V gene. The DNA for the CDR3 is TGTGCCAGCAGCCAGGCTAGCTCCGAGGGACAAGAGACCCAGTACTTC. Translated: CASSQASSEGQETQYF.

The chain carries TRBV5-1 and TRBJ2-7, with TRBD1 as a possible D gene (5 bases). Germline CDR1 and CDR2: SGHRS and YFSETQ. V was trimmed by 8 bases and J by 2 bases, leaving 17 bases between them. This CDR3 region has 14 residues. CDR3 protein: CARCGQVDPYEQYF. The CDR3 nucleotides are TGCGCCAGATGTGGACAAGTCGACCCCTACGAGCAGTACTTC.

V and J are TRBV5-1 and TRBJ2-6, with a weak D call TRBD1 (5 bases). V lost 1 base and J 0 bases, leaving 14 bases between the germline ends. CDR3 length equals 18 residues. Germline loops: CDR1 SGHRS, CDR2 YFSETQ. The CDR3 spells CASSLWGREYSGANVLTF. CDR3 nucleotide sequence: TGCGCCAGCAGCTTGTGGGGCAGGGAATACTCTGGGGCCAACGTCCTGACTTTC.

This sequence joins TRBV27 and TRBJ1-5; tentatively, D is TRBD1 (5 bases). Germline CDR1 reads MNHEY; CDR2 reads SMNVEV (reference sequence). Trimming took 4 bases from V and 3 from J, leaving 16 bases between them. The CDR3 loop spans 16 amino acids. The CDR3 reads CASSSELGALNQPQHF. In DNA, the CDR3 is TGTGCCAGCAGTTCGGAGCTCGGGGCCCTCAATCAGCCCCAGCATTTT.

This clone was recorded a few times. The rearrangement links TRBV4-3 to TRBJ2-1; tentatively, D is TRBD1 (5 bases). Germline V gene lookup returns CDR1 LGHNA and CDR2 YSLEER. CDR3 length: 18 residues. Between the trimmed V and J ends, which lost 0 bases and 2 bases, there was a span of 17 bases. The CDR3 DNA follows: TGCGCCAGCAGCCAAGACAGGGCTACCGCTGGCCCCTACAATGAGCAGTTCTTC. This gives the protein CASSQDRATAGPYNEQFF.

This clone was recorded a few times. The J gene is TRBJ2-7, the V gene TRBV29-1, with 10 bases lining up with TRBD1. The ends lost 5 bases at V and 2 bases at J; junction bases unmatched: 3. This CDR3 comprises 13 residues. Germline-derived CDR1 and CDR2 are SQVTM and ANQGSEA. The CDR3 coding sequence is TGCAGCGTTATGACAGGGGGCACCTACGAGCAGTACTTC. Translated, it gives CSVMTGGTYEQYF.

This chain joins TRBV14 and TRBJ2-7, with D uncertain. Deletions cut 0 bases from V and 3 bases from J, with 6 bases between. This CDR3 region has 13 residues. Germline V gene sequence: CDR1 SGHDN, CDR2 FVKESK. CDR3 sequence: CASSQEPHYEQYF. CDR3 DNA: TGTGCCAGCAGCCAAGAACCTCACTACGAGCAGTACTTC.

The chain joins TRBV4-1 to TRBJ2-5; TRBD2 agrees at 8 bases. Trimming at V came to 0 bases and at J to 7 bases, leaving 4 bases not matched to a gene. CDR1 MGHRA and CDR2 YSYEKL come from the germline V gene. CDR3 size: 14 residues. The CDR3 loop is CASSQDRAGGTQYF. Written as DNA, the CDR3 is TGCGCCAGCAGCCAAGATCGGGCGGGAGGGACCCAGTACTTC.

The CDR3 bases are TGCGCCAGCAGCTCGGCGGGGGGAACCTACGAGCAGTACTTC. This codes for CASSSAGGTYEQYF. V gene TRBV5-1 combines with J gene TRBJ2-5; 8 bases agree with TRBD2. Near its end, the DNA agrees better with TRBJ2-7, so the J call may be wrong. The CDR3 length is 14 residues. The germline gives CDR1 SGHRS, CDR2 YFSETQ.

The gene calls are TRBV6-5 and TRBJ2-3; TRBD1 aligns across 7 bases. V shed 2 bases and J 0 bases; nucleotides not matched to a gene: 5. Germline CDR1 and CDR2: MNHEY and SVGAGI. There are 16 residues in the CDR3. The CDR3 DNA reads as TGTGCCAGCAGTTACCTGGTACAGGGGAGCACAGATACGCAGTATTTT. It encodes CASSYLVQGSTDTQYF.

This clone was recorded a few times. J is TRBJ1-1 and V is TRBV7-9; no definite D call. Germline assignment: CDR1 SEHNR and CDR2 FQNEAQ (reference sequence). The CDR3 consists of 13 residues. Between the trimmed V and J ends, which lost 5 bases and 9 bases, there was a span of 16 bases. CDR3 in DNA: TGTGCCAGCAGCGAAAGGGAGGGTTGGAAAGCTTTCTTT. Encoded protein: CASSEREGWKAFF.

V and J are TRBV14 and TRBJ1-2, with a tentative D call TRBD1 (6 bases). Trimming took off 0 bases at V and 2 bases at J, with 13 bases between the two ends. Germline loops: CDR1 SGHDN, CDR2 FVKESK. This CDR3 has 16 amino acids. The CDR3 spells CASSQDRKGVNYGYTF. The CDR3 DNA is TGTGCCAGCAGCCAAGATCGTAAGGGGGTGAACTATGGCTACACCTTC.